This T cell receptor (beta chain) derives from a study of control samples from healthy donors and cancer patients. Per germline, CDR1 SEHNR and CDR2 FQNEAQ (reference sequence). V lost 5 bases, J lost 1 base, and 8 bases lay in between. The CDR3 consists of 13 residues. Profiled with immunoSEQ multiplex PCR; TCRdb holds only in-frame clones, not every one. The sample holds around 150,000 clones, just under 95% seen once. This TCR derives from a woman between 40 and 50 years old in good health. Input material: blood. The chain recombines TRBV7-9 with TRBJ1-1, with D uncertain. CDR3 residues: CASSKRGNTEAFF. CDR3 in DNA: TGTGCCAGCAGCAAACGGGGGAACACTGAAGCTTTCTTT.